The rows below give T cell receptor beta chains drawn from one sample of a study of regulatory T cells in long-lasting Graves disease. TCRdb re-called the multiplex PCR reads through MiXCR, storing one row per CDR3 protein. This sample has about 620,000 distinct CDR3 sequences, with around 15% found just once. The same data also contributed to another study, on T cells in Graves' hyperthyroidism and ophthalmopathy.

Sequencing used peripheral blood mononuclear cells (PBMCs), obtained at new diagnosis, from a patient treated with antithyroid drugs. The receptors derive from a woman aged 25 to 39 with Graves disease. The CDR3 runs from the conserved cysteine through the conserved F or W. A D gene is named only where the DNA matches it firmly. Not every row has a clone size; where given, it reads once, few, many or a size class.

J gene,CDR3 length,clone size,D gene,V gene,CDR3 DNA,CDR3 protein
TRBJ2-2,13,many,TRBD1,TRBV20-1,TGCAGTGCCGACAGGGATCGAACCGGGGAGCTGTTTTTT,CSADRDRTGELFF
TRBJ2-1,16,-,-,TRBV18,TGTGCCAGCTCACCCCTGGCGGGGACCTCCTACAATGAGCAGTTCTTC,CASSPLAGTSYNEQFF
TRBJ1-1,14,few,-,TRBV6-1,TGTGCCAGCAGACCTTCCGCCCGGGACGGGGACGCTTTCTTT,CASRPSARDGDAFF
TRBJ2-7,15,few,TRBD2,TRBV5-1,TGCGCCAGCAGCTTAACTAGCGAGAAATTCTACGAGCAGTACTTC,CASSLTSEKFYEQYF
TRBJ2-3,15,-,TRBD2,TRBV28,TGTGCCAGCAGTCGAAGCGGGACGGGCACAGATACGCAGTATTTT,CASSRSGTGTDTQYF
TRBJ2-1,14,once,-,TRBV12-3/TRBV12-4,TGTGCCAGCAGTTGGTACTCGATCTACAATGAGCAGTTCTTC,CASSWYSIYNEQFF
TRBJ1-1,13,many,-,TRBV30,TGTGCCTGGACGTCAGCCAAGAACACTGAAGCTTTCTTT,CAWTSAKNTEAFF
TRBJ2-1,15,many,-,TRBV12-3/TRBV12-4,TGTGCCAGCAGTTTTTTTGGGGGAGTCGGCAATGAGCAGTTCTTC,CASSFFGGVGNEQFF
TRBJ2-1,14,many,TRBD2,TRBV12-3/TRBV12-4,TGTGCCAGCACCCTAGCGGGGACGTACAATGAGCAGTTCTTC,CASTLAGTYNEQFF
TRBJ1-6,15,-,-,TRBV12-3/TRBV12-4,TGTGCCAGCAGTTTAGCCTTGACGGGAAATTCACCCCTCCACTTT,CASSLALTGNSPLHF
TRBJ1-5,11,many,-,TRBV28,TGTGCCACCCATGGTACTCAGCCCCAGCATTTT,CATHGTQPQHF
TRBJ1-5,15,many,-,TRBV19,TGTGCCAGTAGTGACCCCGACAGAGTCGGTCAGCCCCAGCATTTT,CASSDPDRVGQPQHF
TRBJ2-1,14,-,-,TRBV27,TGTGCCAGCAGTTTATCGAGACTGACCAATGAGCAGTTCTTC,CASSLSRLTNEQFF
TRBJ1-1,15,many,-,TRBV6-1,TGTGCCAGCAGTGAAGACGACAGAATGAACACTGAAGCTTTCTTT,CASSEDDRMNTEAFF
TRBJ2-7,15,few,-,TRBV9,TGTGCCAGCAGCGCTAGCGCGCTGAGCTCCTACGAGCAGTACTTC,CASSASALSSYEQYF
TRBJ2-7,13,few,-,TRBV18,TGTGCCAGCTCACCGTCGACCGGCGGGGCGCAGTACTTC,CASSPSTGGAQYF
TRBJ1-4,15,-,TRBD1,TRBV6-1,TGTGCCAGCAGCCCTCAGACAGGGGCTAATGAAAAACTGTTTTTT,CASSPQTGANEKLFF
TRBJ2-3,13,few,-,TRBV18,TGTGCCAGCTCTAGGACAGACACAGATACGCAGTATTTT,CASSRTDTDTQYF
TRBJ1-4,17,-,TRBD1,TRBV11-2,TGTGCCAGCAGCCAAGGACAGGGCCGTCCAACTAATGAAAAACTGTTTTTT,CASSQGQGRPTNEKLFF
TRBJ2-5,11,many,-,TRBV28,TGTGCCAGCACCCGCTCGGAGACCCAGTACTTC,CASTRSETQYF
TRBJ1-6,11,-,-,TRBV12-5,TGTGCTAGTGGTTTAGCTTCACCCCTCCACTTT,CASGLASPLHF
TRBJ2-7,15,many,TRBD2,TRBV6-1,TGTGCCAGCAGGGGCCACGCTAGCGGGAGGAACGAGCAGTACTTC,CASRGHASGRNEQYF
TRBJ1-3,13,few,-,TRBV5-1,TGCGCCAGCAGCGGGGACTACGGAAACACCATATATTTT,CASSGDYGNTIYF
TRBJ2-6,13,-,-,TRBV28,TGTGCCAGCAGGAGGTACGGGGCCAACGTCCTGACTTTC,CASRRYGANVLTF
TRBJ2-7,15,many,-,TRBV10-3,TGTGCCATCAGTGACCCGGGGCTTAACTCCTACGAGCAGTACTTC,CAISDPGLNSYEQYF
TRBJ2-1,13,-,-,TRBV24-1,TGTGCCACCAGTGTGCAGGGCGACAATGAGCAGTTCTTC,CATSVQGDNEQFF
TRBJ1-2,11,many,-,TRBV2,TGTGCCAGCAACCCCGGTTCTGGCTACACCTTC,CASNPGSGYTF
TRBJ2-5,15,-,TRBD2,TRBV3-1,TGTGCCAGCAGCCAAGAGGGACTAGCGGTGGAGACCCAGTACTTC,CASSQEGLAVETQYF
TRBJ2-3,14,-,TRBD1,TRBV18,TGTGCCAGCTCCATGGACAGGGCCCCAGATACGCAGTATTTT,CASSMDRAPDTQYF
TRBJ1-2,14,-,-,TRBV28,TGTGCCAGCATGGAGTCTCGGGTAGGGGCCCCCGGGACCTTC,CASMESRVGAPGTF
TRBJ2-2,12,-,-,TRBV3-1,TGTGCCAGCAGCCAAGAGATCGGGGAGCTGTTTTTT,CASSQEIGELFF
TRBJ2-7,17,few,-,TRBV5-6,TGTGCCAGCAGCTTGGTTAGCTTCCGGTATAGAGGGAACGAGCAGTACTTC,CASSLVSFRYRGNEQYF
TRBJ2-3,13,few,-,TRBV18,TGTGCCAGCTCACCTTCCGCGGTAGATACGCAGTATTTT,CASSPSAVDTQYF
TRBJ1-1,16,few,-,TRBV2,TGTGCCAGCAGTGCGGCAGGAGTACCCCCGGACACTGAAGCTTTCTTT,CASSAAGVPPDTEAFF
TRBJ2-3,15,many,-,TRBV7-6,TGTGCCAGCAGCTTAATGGTACAGAGCACAGATACGCAGTATTTT,CASSLMVQSTDTQYF
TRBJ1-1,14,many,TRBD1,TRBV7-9,TGTGCCAGCCTTCTGACAGGGATGAACACTGAAGCTTTCTTT,CASLLTGMNTEAFF
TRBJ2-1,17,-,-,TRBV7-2,TGTGCCAGCAGCCCTTTTGAAGGGGTGGGTGTATACAATGAGCAGTTCTTC,CASSPFEGVGVYNEQFF
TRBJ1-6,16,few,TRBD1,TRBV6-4,TGTGCCAGCAGAGAGGGACAGGGAGCTTATAATTCACCCCTCCACTTT,CASREGQGAYNSPLHF
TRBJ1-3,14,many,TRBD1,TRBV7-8,TGTGCCACCTCCCTAGGGACAGAGAGAAACACCATATATTTT,CATSLGTERNTIYF
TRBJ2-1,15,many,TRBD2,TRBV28,TGTGCCAGCAGTCCCCCGGGACTAGCGGGAGTCGAGCAGTTCTTC,CASSPPGLAGVEQFF
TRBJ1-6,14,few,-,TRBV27,TGTGCCAGCAGTTTTTACAGTGGGGGTTCACCCCTCCACTTT,CASSFYSGGSPLHF
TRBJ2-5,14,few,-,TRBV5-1,TGCGCCAGCAGCTTGGGACAGACCAAAGAGACCCAGTACTTC,CASSLGQTKETQYF
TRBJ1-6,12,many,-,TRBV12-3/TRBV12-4,TGTGCCAGCAGTGACTGGGGTTCACCCCTCCACTTT,CASSDWGSPLHF
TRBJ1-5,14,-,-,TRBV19,TGTGCCAGTAGTATAGATCGGGGGAAGCAGCCCCAGCATTTT,CASSIDRGKQPQHF
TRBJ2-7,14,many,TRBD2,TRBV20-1,TGCAGTGCTAGTCGACTAGCGGACTATATCGAGCAGTACTTC,CSASRLADYIEQYF
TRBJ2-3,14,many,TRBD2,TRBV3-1,TGTGCCAGCAGCATCCGGGACTACCCCGATACGCAGTATTTT,CASSIRDYPDTQYF
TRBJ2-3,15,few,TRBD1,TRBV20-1,TGCAGTGTTGTGAAGGACAGGGTCTACACAGATACGCAGTATTTT,CSVVKDRVYTDTQYF
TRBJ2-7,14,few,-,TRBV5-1,TGCGCCAGCAGCGGCACCGGGCCGCGAGGCGAGCAGTACTTC,CASSGTGPRGEQYF
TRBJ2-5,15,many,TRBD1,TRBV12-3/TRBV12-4,TGTGCCAGCAGTTTAAGACAGGGGAGGCAAGAGACCCAGTACTTC,CASSLRQGRQETQYF
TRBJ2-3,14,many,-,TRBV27,TGTGCCAGCAGTTTCACGGCAGTGTCAGATACGCAGTATTTT,CASSFTAVSDTQYF